This entry features one T cell receptor beta chain sequence. Germline V gene lookup returns CDR1 WSHSY and CDR2 SAAADI. This CDR3 spans 15 amino acids. V was clipped by 6 bases and J by 3 bases; unmatched bases: 4. The sample comes from a study of cytomegalovirus exposure and HLA in healthy donors. 60 Vbeta and 13 Jbeta primers were used in PCR. Method: immunoSEQ multiplex PCR; TCRdb's copy keeps in-frame clones and lacks some. The sample shows roughly 80,000 clones, roughly two thirds of them seen only once. The receptor's source is a woman between 50 and 59 years old in good health and CMV-seropositive. The sample was PBMCs. The chain uses TRBV10-2 and TRBJ1-5; 11 bases are shared with TRBD1. CDR3 coding DNA: TGCGCCAGCAGCAGGACAGGGGGCAACAATCAGCCCCAGCATTTT. The encoded protein is CASSRTGGNNQPQHF.